This is a list of T cell receptor beta chains from one sample in a study of blood T cell repertoires in COVID-19. Clones were sequenced by immunoSEQ multiplex PCR, and TCRdb holds only the in-frame ones, with some missing. Among roughly 160,000 clones, around 87% were seen once, and the ten largest hold 2.5% to 3%. Source material: peripheral blood. These TCRs come from an elderly woman with COVID-19, enrolled during active disease. CDR3s include the opening cysteine and the closing phenylalanine or tryptophan. A D gene is named only where the DNA matches it firmly. Rows give clone size only sometimes, using once, few, many, or a class for an expanded clone.

abundance,v_gene,j_gene,d_gene,len,CDR3nt,CDR3aa
once,TRBV15,TRBJ2-3,TRBD1,19,TGTGCCACCAGCAGAGCACGGGGACAGGAACAACGAACCGCAGATACGCAGTATTTT,CATSRARGQEQRTADTQYF
-,TRBV5-1,TRBJ1-3,-,14,TGCGCCAGCAGCTTGTCAGACTCTGGAAACACCATATATTTT,CASSLSDSGNTIYF
once,TRBV16,TRBJ1-5,TRBD1,14,TGTGCCAGCAGCCAAGGGGACAGAACCCAGCCCCAGCATTTT,CASSQGDRTQPQHF
-,TRBV12-3/TRBV12-4,TRBJ1-1,TRBD1,13,TGTGCCAGCAAGGGACAGGGTGTGACTGAAGCTTTCTTT,CASKGQGVTEAFF
-,TRBV6-1,TRBJ1-5,TRBD1,16,TGTGCCAGCAGTGCACGGACAGGGGGCGACAATCAGCCCCAGCATTTT,CASSARTGGDNQPQHF
few,TRBV28,TRBJ1-2,TRBD1,14,TGTGCCAGCTACGCCGGGGACAGATTCCATGGCTACACCTTC,CASYAGDRFHGYTF
-,TRBV24-1,TRBJ2-1,TRBD1,14,TGTGCCACAAGTAACAGGGGGCCGTTCAATGAGCAGTTCTTC,CATSNRGPFNEQFF
-,TRBV6-5,TRBJ1-2,-,14,TGTGCCAGCAGTTACTCGAGAGAGGTTACGAGCTACACCTTC,CASSYSREVTSYTF
-,TRBV18,TRBJ2-5,-,13,TGTGCCAGCTCACCAGGACAGAAAGAGACCCAGTACTTC,CASSPGQKETQYF
-,TRBV28,TRBJ1-5,-,14,TGTGCCAGCTTTTCGACGGGGGGCAATCAGCCCCAGCATTTT,CASFSTGGNQPQHF
-,TRBV2,TRBJ2-1,-,11,TGTGCCAGCTCAGGGGTCGACCAGCAGTTCTTC,CASSGVDQQFF
-,TRBV24-1,TRBJ1-4,TRBD1,16,TGTGCCACCAGTGATGCCAGACAGGGCCCTAATGAAAAACTGTTTTTT,CATSDARQGPNEKLFF
few,TRBV28,TRBJ2-3,TRBD2,14,TGTGCCAGCAGCCCAGCGGGAGCGACAGATACGCAGTATTTT,CASSPAGATDTQYF
-,TRBV28,TRBJ2-3,-,15,TGTGCCAGCAGTTTACCCGGGAGCGGCACAGATACGCAGTATTTT,CASSLPGSGTDTQYF
once,TRBV2,TRBJ2-3,TRBD2,16,TGTGCCAGCACCAGAAAGGGCGGGAGGACGACAGATACGCAGTATTTT,CASTRKGGRTTDTQYF
-,TRBV19,TRBJ2-7,-,15,TGTGCCAGTAGAGGTCCAGGGGATGGCTCCTACGAGCAGTACTTC,CASRGPGDGSYEQYF
-,TRBV19,TRBJ1-1,TRBD1,14,TGTGCCAGTAGTGTGACAGGGGTGAACACTGAAGCTTTCTTT,CASSVTGVNTEAFF
-,TRBV5-4,TRBJ1-2,-,14,TGTGCCAGCAGCTTAATGACAGGAGACTATGGCTACACCTTC,CASSLMTGDYGYTF
once,TRBV19,TRBJ1-2,TRBD1,16,TGTGCCAGTAGCAAGCTCCGGGACAGGGGACTTTATGGCTACACCTTC,CASSKLRDRGLYGYTF
-,TRBV28,TRBJ1-2,-,12,TGTGCCAGCAGCCTCTCTAACTATGGCTACACCTTC,CASSLSNYGYTF
-,TRBV3-1/TRBV3-2,TRBJ1-1,-,14,TGTGCCAGCAGCCTGAGACAGTCAAACACTGAAGCTTTCTTT,CASSLRQSNTEAFF
-,TRBV3-1/TRBV3-2,TRBJ2-4,-,18,TGTGCCAGCAGCCACGCAGGGGGGCTGGTACTAGCCAAAAACATTCAGTACTTC,CASSHAGGLVLAKNIQYF
-,TRBV7-9,TRBJ2-7,-,15,TGTGCCAGCAGCTTAGGACAGTTAACCTCCTACGAGCAGTACTTC,CASSLGQLTSYEQYF
once,TRBV12-3/TRBV12-4,TRBJ1-1,-,13,TGTGCCAGCACCATCGCACGGTACACTGAAGCTTTCTTT,CASTIARYTEAFF
-,TRBV19,TRBJ2-7,TRBD2,14,TGTGCCAGTAGTTTTGGGGGGGGCTCCTACGAGCAGTACTTC,CASSFGGGSYEQYF
-,TRBV5-6,TRBJ2-1,TRBD2,15,TGTGCCAGCAGAATAATTGGACTAGCAAACAATGAGCAGTTCTTC,CASRIIGLANNEQFF
-,TRBV4-3,TRBJ1-2,TRBD1,15,TGCGCCAGCAGCCAAGACCGGGACAGCTCCTATGGCTACACCTTC,CASSQDRDSSYGYTF
-,TRBV28,TRBJ1-6,-,13,TGTGCCAGCAGTTTAAGCATTAATTCACCCCTCCACTTT,CASSLSINSPLHF
few,TRBV3-1/TRBV3-2,TRBJ1-1,TRBD1,13,TGTGCCAGCAGCCGCGGACAGGGGGGTGAAGCTTTCTTT,CASSRGQGGEAFF
-,TRBV9,TRBJ2-3,-,17,TGTGCCAGCAGCGCCCCATTGGAGAAAGAAGCTACAGATACGCAGTATTTT,CASSAPLEKEATDTQYF
few,TRBV9,TRBJ2-2,-,15,TGTGCCAGCAGCGTAGTCTCGGGAAACACCGGGGAGCTGTTTTTT,CASSVVSGNTGELFF
once,TRBV3-1/TRBV3-2,TRBJ2-7,TRBD2,15,TGTGCCAGCAGCCAAGGCCCCAGCGGGAGGGGCGAGCAGTACTTC,CASSQGPSGRGEQYF